What follows is one T cell receptor beta chain and its context. The sample belongs to a study of blood T cell repertoires in COVID-19. Whole-study context: Sites in the United States, Italy and Spain provided acute and convalescent COVID-19 samples. The analysed material was cDNA or gDNA that came from T cells, B-cell-depleted T cells, or PBMCs.

Methods used by the authors: Reference gene primer amplification in the assay estimated nucleated cell counts. Repertoires were generated with immunoSEQ multiplex PCR, while TCRdb's copy carries only in-frame clones and drops some. V and J calls and clone size come straight from that table; D and trimming were deduced from the DNA. The sample has about 250,000 clones, around 85% seen once. Germline CDR1 is SGHDT and CDR2 is YYEEEE. Trimming took off 1 base at V and 0 bases at J, with 13 bases between the two ends. The CDR3 is 16 amino acids. The rearrangement joins TRBV5-6 to TRBJ1-2; D is undetermined. The sample comprised peripheral blood. The source is a man older than 75 with acute or convalescent COVID-19. CDR3 DNA sequence: TGTGCCAGCAGCTTGTCGCGGAAACTAGCTAACTATGGCTACACCTTC. It codes for CASSLSRKLANYGYTF.